The sequence of this TCR beta chain was determined in a study of T-cell reconstitution after alpha-beta-depleted transplantation in children. The CDR3 is 12 residues long. Looked up from germline, CDR1 is MDHEN and CDR2 is SYDVKM. V lost 7 bases and J lost 3, with 10 bases in between. Using unique molecular identifiers, the investigators prepared the TCRbeta library. From the PCR reads, TCRdb called clonotypes with MiXCR, one entry per CDR3 protein. The profile shows 500,000 or so distinct CDR3 sequences, approximately 32% of them singletons. Sequencing used PBMCs from the stem cell graft donor, obtained from the stem cell graft. The TCR sequence derives from a human donor who donated a stem cell graft to a child with aplastic anemia. V gene TRBV28 combines with J gene TRBJ2-7; tentative D call: TRBD1 (5 bases). The CDR3 coding sequence is TGTGCCAGCAAAGGCAGGGTCTACGAGCAGTACTTC. Its protein is CASKGRVYEQYF.